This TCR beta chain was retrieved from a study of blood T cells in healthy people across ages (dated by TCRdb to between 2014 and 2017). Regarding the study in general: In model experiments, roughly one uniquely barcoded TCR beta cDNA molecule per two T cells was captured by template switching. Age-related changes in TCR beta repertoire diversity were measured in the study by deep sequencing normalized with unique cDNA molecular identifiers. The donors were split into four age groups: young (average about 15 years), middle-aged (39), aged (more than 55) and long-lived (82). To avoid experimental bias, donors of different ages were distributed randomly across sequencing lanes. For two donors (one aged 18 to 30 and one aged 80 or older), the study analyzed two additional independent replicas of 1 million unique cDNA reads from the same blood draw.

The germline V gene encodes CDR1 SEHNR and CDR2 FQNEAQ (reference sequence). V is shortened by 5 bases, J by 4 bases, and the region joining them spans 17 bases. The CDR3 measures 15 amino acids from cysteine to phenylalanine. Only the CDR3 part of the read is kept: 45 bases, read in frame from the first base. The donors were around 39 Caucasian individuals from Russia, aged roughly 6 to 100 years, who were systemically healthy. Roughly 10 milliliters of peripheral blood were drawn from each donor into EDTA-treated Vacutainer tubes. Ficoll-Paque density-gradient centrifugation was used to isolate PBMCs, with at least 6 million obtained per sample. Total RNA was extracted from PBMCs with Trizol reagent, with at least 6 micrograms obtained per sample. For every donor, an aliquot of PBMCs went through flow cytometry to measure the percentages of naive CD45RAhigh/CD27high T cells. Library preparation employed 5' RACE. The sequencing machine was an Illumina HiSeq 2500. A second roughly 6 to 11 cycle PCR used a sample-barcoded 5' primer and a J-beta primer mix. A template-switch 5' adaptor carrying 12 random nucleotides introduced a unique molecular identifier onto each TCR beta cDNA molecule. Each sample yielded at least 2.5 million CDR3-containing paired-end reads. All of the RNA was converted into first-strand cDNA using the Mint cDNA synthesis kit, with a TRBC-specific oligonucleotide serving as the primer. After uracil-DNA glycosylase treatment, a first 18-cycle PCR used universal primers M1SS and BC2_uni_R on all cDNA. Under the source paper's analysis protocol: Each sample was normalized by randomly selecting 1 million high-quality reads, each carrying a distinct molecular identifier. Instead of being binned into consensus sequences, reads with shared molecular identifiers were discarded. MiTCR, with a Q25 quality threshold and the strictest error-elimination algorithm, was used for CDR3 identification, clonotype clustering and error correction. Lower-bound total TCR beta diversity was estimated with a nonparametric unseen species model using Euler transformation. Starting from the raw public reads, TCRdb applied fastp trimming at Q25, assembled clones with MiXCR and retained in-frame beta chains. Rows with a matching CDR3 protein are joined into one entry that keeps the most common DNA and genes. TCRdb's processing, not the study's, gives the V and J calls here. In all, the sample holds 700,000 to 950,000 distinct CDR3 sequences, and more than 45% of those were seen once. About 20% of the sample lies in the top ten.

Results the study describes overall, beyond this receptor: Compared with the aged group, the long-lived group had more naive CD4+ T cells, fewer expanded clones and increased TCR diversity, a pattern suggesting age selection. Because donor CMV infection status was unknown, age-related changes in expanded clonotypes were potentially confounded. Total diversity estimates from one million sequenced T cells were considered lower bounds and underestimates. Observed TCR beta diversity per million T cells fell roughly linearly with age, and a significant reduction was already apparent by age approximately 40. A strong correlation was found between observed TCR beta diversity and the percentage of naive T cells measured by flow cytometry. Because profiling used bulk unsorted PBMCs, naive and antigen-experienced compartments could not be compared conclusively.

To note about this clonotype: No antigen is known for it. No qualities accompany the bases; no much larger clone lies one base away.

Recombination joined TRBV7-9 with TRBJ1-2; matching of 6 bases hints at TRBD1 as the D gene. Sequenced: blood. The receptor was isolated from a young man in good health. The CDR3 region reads CASSPARTDLYGYTF. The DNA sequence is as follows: TGTGCCAGCAGCCCGGCTCGGACAGACCTCTATGGCTACACCTTC.